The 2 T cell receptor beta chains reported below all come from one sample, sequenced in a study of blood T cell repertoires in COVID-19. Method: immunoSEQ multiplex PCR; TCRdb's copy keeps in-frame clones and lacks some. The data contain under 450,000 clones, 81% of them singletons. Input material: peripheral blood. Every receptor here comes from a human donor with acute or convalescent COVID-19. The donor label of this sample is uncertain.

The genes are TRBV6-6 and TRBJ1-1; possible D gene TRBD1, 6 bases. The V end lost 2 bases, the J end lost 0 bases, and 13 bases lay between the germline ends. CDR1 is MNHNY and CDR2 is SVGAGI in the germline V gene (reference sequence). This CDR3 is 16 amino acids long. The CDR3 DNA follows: TGTGCCAGCAGTTACGGGGGAGGGGGGATGAACACTGAAGCTTTCTTT. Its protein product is CASSYGGGGMNTEAFF.

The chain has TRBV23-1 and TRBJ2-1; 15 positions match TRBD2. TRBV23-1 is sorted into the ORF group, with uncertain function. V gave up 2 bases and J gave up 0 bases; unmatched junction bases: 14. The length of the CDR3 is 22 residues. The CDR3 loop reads CASSQRWATGTSGRNSYNEQFF. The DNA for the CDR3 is TGCGCCAGCAGTCAAAGGTGGGCGACCGGGACTAGCGGGAGGAACTCCTACAATGAGCAGTTCTTC.